What follows describes a single T cell receptor beta chain. The data belong to a study of blood T cell repertoires in COVID-19. Study-wide background: Whether acute or convalescent, the COVID-19 samples came from the United States, Italy and Spain.

The V gene lost 5 bases and the J gene lost 3 bases, with 11 bases spanning the gap. Germline-derived CDR1 and CDR2 are SGHDT and YYEEEE. This CDR3 region has 13 residues. Data came from immunoSEQ multiplex PCR; TCRdb stores just in-frame clones and leaves some out. The data show about 270,000 clones, 85% seen once. Residents of about 25 US areas, aged about 18 to 100 years, made up the participants. The chain combines TRBV5-6 with TRBJ1-1; D ambiguous. This clonotype was sampled from a woman between 50 and 59 years old with acute COVID-19. The sequencing sample was made of PBMCs or T cells enriched from blood (not recorded which). The CDR3 loop reads CASSLTRYTEAFF. The CDR3 bases are TGTGCCAGCAGTCTGACTCGGTACACTGAAGCTTTCTTT.